The text below deals with one TCR beta chain. Its antigen is still unknown. Data came from immunoSEQ multiplex PCR; TCRdb stores just in-frame clones and leaves some out. Counted here are roughly 70,000 clones, over 90% occurring once; the ten biggest clones make up approximately 2.5%. The length of the CDR3 is 14 residues. CDR1 is SNHLY, CDR2 FYNNEI, per germline. V was cut by 4 bases and J by 2 bases, with 11 bases left in between. This sample is part of a study of PD-1 blockade in classical Hodgkin lymphoma. The time point: newly diagnosed, previously untreated cHL patient sample. Researchers used newly diagnosed, untreated classical Hodgkin lymphoma PBMCs for comparison. Study-level points and caveats: Newly diagnosed patients reportedly trailed healthy donors in baseline TCR diversity. Sources of repertoire differences remain undefined, possibly disease activity or prior therapy.

Sample: peripheral blood mononuclear cells (PBMCs). This chain links TRBV2 with TRBJ1-2; D gene unclear. The receptor was isolated from a human donor with classical Hodgkin lymphoma. CDR3 sequence reads: CASSVEGLNYGYTF. CDR3 nucleotides: TGTGCCAGCAGTGTCGAGGGCCTAAACTATGGCTACACCTTC.